The 21 T cell receptor beta chains below all came from one sample that was sequenced in a study of cytomegalovirus exposure and HLA in healthy donors. In the PCR, 60 Vbeta and 13 Jbeta primers were used. Assay: immunoSEQ multiplex PCR; the TCRdb copy retains only in-frame clones and omits some. Of approximately 170,000 clones detected, 85% appear once; the ten largest clones hold 1%. Sequenced sample: PBMCs. Receptor source: a boy younger than 10 in good health and CMV-seronegative.

This rearrangement joins TRBV30 to TRBJ1-1; D is possibly TRBD1 (5 bases). CDR3 length equals 13 residues. The V gene's germline CDR1 is GTSNPN and CDR2 SVGIG (reference sequence). Trimming stripped 0 bases from V and 5 bases from J, with 10 bases between. CDR3 nucleotides: TGTGCCTGGAGTGTATCGGGGGGTACTGAAGCTTTCTTT. It specifies CAWSVSGGTEAFF.

This clone was seen only a few times. The chain has TRBV18 and TRBJ2-3; 10 bases match TRBD2. The CDR3 totals 15 residues. The germline CDR1 and CDR2 sequences are KGHSH and LQKENI. Losses at the gene ends were 3 bases for V and 0 bases for J; bases not matched to a gene: 0. The CDR3 nucleotides are TGTGCCAGCTCACCGACTAGCGGGAGCACAGATACGCAGTATTTT. This encodes CASSPTSGSTDTQYF.

The rearrangement joins TRBV5-4 to TRBJ2-5, with D maybe TRBD2 (7 bases). The germline V gene encodes CDR1 SGHNT and CDR2 YYREEE (reference sequence). This CDR3 comprises 18 residues. Trimming took off 1 base at V and 5 bases at J, with 24 bases between the two ends. As DNA, the CDR3 is TGTGCCAGCAGCTTGAGGATGAGTTGGCGGGGGCAATCGGAGACCCAGTACTTC. This codes for CASSLRMSWRGQSETQYF.

J is TRBJ2-2 and V is TRBV2, with D tentatively TRBD2 (7 bases). The CDR3 is made up of 18 amino acids. V was trimmed by 2 bases and J by 8 bases, leaving 24 bases between them. CDR1 and CDR2 (germline): SNHLY, FYNNEI. The DNA of the CDR3 is TGTGCCAGCAGTGAACTCAAGATTGGGGCGGGGGCGACGGGGGAGCTGTTTTTT. It encodes CASSELKIGAGATGELFF.

The gene calls are TRBV4-1 and TRBJ1-2, with 8 bases identical to TRBD1. CDR3 length equals 14 residues. The germline V gene has CDR1 MGHRA and CDR2 YSYEKL. J was trimmed by 8 bases and V by 4 bases; bases with no gene match: 9. The CDR3 loop is CASSPQGAKGGYTF. CDR3 sequence (DNA): TGCGCCAGCAGCCCGCAGGGGGCGAAAGGGGGCTACACCTTC.

The V call is TRBV13, the J call TRBJ2-1, with 7 positions matching TRBD1. With 5 bases clipped from V and 5 bases from J, the junction kept 9 bases outside the gene matches. Germline V gene sequence: CDR1 PRHDT, CDR2 FYEKMQ (reference sequence). The CDR3 is 15 amino acids. The CDR3 loop is CASSPQGEIHNEQFF. CDR3 DNA: TGTGCCAGCAGCCCGCAGGGGGAAATCCACAATGAGCAGTTCTTC.

V is TRBV7-8 and J is TRBJ2-7, with TRBD1 identical over 7 bases. The CDR3 is 13 amino acids. The J segment lost 1 base and the V segment lost 5 bases, leaving 2 bases of the junction unmatched. Germline-derived CDR1 and CDR2 are SGHVS and FQNEAQ. The CDR3 loop reads CASSNRGSYEQYV. In DNA form, the CDR3 reads TGTGCCAGCAGCAACAGGGGTTCCTACGAGCAGTACGTC.

V gene TRBV7-2 combines with J gene TRBJ2-5, with TRBD2 matching 11 bases. From germline, CDR1 is SGHTA and CDR2 FQGNSA. The CDR3 runs to 16 residues. Trimming cost V 4 bases and J 4 bases; bases outside gene matches: 8. The CDR3: CASSSSRLAGRETQYF. DNA for the CDR3: TGTGCCAGCAGCTCGTCACGACTAGCGGGGAGAGAGACCCAGTACTTC.

V and J are TRBV7-3 and TRBJ2-7; 9 bases match TRBD2. The trim removed 4 bases at V and 4 bases at J, leaving 11 bases unmatched. The CDR3 is made up of 16 amino acids. CDR1 is SGHTA and CDR2 is FQGTGA in the germline V gene. In DNA, the CDR3 is TGTGCCAGCAGCTCCAAGAGGACTAGCGTTCCTTACGAGCAGTACTTC. Encoded protein: CASSSKRTSVPYEQYF.

J is TRBJ1-6 and V is TRBV18; TRBD1 matches at 10 bases. This CDR3 is built from 14 residues. Germline V gene data show CDR1 as KGHSH and CDR2 as LQKENI. J lost 7 bases, V lost 4 bases, and 1 base had no gene match. The CDR3 bases are TGTGCCAGCTCACGGACAGGGGGAAATTCACCCCTCCACTTT. This translates into CASSRTGGNSPLHF.

The chain links TRBV4-2 to TRBJ2-3; TRBD2 agrees at 7 bases. The germline gives CDR1 LGHNA, CDR2 YNFKEQ. J lost 2 bases, V lost 3 bases, and 8 bases had no gene match. The CDR3 runs to 16 residues. The CDR3 nucleotides read TGTGCCAGCAGCCAGGGAGGACTAGGACTCACAGATACGCAGTATTTT. It encodes CASSQGGLGLTDTQYF.

CDR3 sequence reads: CASSLGQGDYGYTF. CDR3 coding DNA: TGTGCCAGCAGCTTGGGGCAGGGCGACTATGGCTACACCTTC. The V call is TRBV11-2, the J call TRBJ1-2, with D perhaps TRBD1 (5 bases). V was pared by 3 bases and J by 3 bases, with 11 bases between. CDR3 length: 14 residues. Per germline, CDR1 SGHAT and CDR2 FQNNGV.

The rearrangement links TRBV6-5 to TRBJ2-1, with D hard to call. CDR1 and CDR2 (germline): MNHEY, SVGAGI. Trimming cost V 2 bases and J 4 bases, with 9 bases left between them. This CDR3 is built from 14 residues. In DNA form, the CDR3 reads TGTGCCAGCAGTTACCTCGGCAGGTACAATGAGCAGTTCTTC. Translated, it gives CASSYLGRYNEQFF.

This chain connects TRBV6-5 to TRBJ2-3; 9 bases align to TRBD2. Germline loops: CDR1 MNHEY, CDR2 SVGAGI. The CDR3 is 15 amino acids. The ends lost 6 bases at V and 5 bases at J; junction bases unmatched: 9. The CDR3 DNA follows: TGTGCCAGCAGACCTCCTAGCGGGATGGTAGATACGCAGTATTTT. Encoded protein: CASRPPSGMVDTQYF.

CDR3 in amino acids: CASSLGAGGANEQYF. The CDR3 DNA reads as TGTGCCAGCAGCTTAGGGGCGGGAGGAGCTAACGAGCAGTACTTC. The J gene is TRBJ2-7, the V gene TRBV11-1; 8 positions agree with TRBD2. V dropped 1 base and J dropped 5; count of bases not matched to a gene: 7. Looked up from germline, CDR1 is SGHAT and CDR2 is FQDESV (reference sequence). The CDR3 runs 15 residues.

The chain joins TRBV28 to TRBJ2-5; tentatively, D is TRBD1 (6 bases). Germline V gene data show CDR1 as MDHEN and CDR2 as SYDVKM. The CDR3 is made up of 14 amino acids. Trimming cost V 5 bases and J 5 bases, with 15 bases left between them. The CDR3 reads CASSHDRIGETQYF. For the CDR3, the DNA is TGTGCCAGCAGTCACGACAGGATAGGCGAGACCCAGTACTTC.

This clone was counted once. CDR3 region: CASSNRDTEAFF. CDR3 DNA sequence: TGTGCCAGTAGCAACAGGGACACTGAAGCTTTCTTT. The chain employs TRBV19 and TRBJ1-1; weak D call: TRBD1 (6 bases). V was cut by 6 bases and J by 3 bases, with 8 bases left in between. The CDR3 is 12 amino acids. Germline CDR1 reads LNHDA; CDR2 reads SQIVND (reference sequence).

This chain connects TRBV5-1 to TRBJ2-2; D unclear. This CDR3 spans 15 amino acids. Deletions cut 0 bases from V and 2 bases from J, with 8 bases between. Germline-derived CDR1 and CDR2 are SGHRS and YFSETQ. CDR3 in amino acids: CASSLGLDNTGELFF. DNA of the CDR3: TGCGCCAGCAGCTTGGGCCTAGACAACACCGGGGAGCTGTTTTTT. Filled out from reference TRBV5-1 and TRBJ2-2, the complete variable domain reads KAGVTQTPRYLIKTRGQQVTLSCSPISGHRSVSWYQQTPGQGLQFLFEYFSETQRNKGNFPGRFSGRQFSNSRSEMNVSTLELGDSALYLCASSLGLDNTGELFFGEGSRLTVL.

The chain combines TRBV19 with TRBJ1-5, with 7 bases identical to TRBD1. With V trimmed by 7 bases and J by 6 bases, 9 bases remained unmatched. The CDR3 is made up of 14 amino acids. Germline assignment: CDR1 LNHDA and CDR2 SQIVND (reference sequence). CDR3 bases: TGTGCCAGTAACCGGGACAGAGTCAGTCAGCCCCAGCATTTT. Translation: CASNRDRVSQPQHF.

In DNA, the CDR3 is TGTGCCAGCAGCTACGGACAGGGGTCTGGAAACACCATATATTTT. Its translation is CASSYGQGSGNTIYF. The rearrangement joins TRBV4-2 to TRBJ1-3; 9 bases map to TRBD1. The CDR3 has 15 residues. Trimming took 5 bases from V and 1 from J; bases not matched to a gene: 3. Germline CDR1 reads LGHNA; CDR2 reads YNFKEQ.

The V and J genes are TRBV19 and TRBJ1-5, with D possibly matching TRBD1 (6 bases). This CDR3 contains 14 residues. Germline assignment: CDR1 LNHDA and CDR2 SQIVND (reference sequence). V lost 4 bases, J lost 5 bases, and 12 bases lay in between. This chain's CDR3 is CASSKGTRDQPQHF. CDR3 DNA sequence: TGTGCCAGTAGTAAAGGGACACGCGATCAGCCCCAGCATTTT.